The present TCR beta chain was sequenced within a study of CD8 T cells in Susac syndrome. Across the whole study: Patients with Susac syndrome, at blood draw, were therapy-naive, on corticosteroids, or on intravenous immunoglobulin alone.

The authors sequenced TCR beta from blood CD8+ and CD4+ T cells. Patients with Susac syndrome met the recently defined diagnostic criteria for definite or probable disease. Random hexamers were used to reverse transcribe an amount of about 0.5 to 1 ug RNA. Amplification of TCR beta CDR3 by immunoSEQ multiplex PCR spanned 54 Vbeta and 13 Jbeta. TCRdb re-called the immunoSEQ multiplex PCR reads through MiXCR, storing one row per CDR3 protein. The sample has under 150,000 distinct CDR3 sequences; over 90% are singletons. The source material was CD4+ T cells from PBMCs. This clonotype originated in a human donor with Susac syndrome.

CDR3 region: CASSTQGFPYEQYF. The CDR3 DNA sequence: TGTGCCAGCAGTACTCAGGGATTCCCCTACGAGCAGTACTTC. This chain links TRBV25-1 with TRBJ2-7; tentatively, D is TRBD1 (5 bases). The length of the CDR3 is 14 residues. V gave up 5 bases and J gave up 2 bases, with 13 bases separating them. Germline V CDR1 and CDR2: MGHDK, SYGVNS.